This T cell receptor (beta chain) derives from a study of T cell responses to AZD1222 COVID-19 vaccine. The table came from immunoSEQ multiplex PCR; TCRdb's copy has only in-frame clones and leaves some out. The sample carries some 150,000 clones, around 90% recorded once. Trimming cost V 0 bases and J 7 bases, with 11 bases left between them. CDR3 length: 14 residues. Germline V gives CDR1 SGHRS, CDR2 YFSETQ. The receptor was isolated from an adult who received the MenACWY meningococcal vaccine as a control. The sequences come from peripheral blood, collected 28 days after the second dose of the MenACWY control vaccine. The chain carries TRBV5-1 and TRBJ1-5; D uncertain. CDR3 bases: TGCGCCAGCAGCTTGGGGCAGGCGGGCCAGCCCCAGCATTTT. It yields the protein CASSLGQAGQPQHF.